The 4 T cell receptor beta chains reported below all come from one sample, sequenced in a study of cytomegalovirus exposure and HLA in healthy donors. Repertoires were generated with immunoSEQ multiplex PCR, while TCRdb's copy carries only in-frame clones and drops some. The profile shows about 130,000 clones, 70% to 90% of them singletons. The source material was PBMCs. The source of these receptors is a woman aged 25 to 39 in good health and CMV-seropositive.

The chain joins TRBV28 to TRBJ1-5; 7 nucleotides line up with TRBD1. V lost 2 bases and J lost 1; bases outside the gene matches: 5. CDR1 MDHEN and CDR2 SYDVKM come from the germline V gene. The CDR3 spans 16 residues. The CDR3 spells CASSLPDRVSNQPQHF. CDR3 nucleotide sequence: TGTGCCAGCAGTTTACCCGACAGGGTCAGCAATCAGCCCCAGCATTTT.

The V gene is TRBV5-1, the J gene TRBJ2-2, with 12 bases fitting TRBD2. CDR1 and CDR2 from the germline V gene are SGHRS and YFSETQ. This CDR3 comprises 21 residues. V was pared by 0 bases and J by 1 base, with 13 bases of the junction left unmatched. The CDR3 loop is CASSLAPQGLGLAGNTGELFF. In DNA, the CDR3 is TGCGCCAGCAGCTTGGCCCCACAGGGGCTGGGACTAGCGGGGAACACCGGGGAGCTGTTTTTT. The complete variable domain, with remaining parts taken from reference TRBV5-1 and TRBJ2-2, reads KAGVTQTPRYLIKTRGQQVTLSCSPISGHRSVSWYQQTPGQGLQFLFEYFSETQRNKGNFPGRFSGRQFSNSRSEMNVSTLELGDSALYLCASSLAPQGLGLAGNTGELFFGEGSRLTVL.

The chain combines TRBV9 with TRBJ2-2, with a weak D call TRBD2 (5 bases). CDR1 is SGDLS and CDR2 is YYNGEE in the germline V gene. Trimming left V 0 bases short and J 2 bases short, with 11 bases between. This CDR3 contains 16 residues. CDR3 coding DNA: TGTGCCAGCAGCGTAGACTGGCTAGCTAACACCGGGGAGCTGTTTTTT. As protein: CASSVDWLANTGELFF.

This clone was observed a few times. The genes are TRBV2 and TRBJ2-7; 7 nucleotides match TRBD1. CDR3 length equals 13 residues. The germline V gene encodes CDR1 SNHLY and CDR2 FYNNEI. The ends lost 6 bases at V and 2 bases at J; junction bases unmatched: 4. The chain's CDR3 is CASRRDSTYEQYF. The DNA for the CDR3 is TGTGCCAGCAGACGGGACAGTACCTACGAGCAGTACTTC.